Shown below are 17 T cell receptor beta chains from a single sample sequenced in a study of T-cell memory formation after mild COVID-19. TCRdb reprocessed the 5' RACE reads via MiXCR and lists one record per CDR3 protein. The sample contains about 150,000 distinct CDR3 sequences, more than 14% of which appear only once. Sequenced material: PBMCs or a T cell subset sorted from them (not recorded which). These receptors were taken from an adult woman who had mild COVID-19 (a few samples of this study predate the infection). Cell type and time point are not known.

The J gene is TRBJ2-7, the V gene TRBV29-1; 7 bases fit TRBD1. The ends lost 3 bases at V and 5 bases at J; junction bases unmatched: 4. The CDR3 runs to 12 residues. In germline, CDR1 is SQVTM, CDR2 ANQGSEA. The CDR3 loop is CSVEGQGDEQYF. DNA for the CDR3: TGCAGCGTTGAGGGCCAGGGGGACGAGCAGTACTTC.

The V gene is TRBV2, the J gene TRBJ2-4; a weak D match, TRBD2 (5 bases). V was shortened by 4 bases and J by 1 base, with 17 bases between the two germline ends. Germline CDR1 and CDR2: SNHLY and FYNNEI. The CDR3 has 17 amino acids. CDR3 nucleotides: TGTGCCAGCAGTGCGGCAGGCGGGTTGTTGGCCAAAAACATTCAGTACTTC. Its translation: CASSAAGGLLAKNIQYF.

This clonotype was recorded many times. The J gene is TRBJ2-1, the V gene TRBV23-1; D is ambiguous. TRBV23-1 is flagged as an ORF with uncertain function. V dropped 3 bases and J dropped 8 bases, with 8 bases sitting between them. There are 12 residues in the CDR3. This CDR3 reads CASSHATDEQFF. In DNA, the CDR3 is TGCGCCAGCAGTCACGCCACCGATGAGCAGTTCTTC.

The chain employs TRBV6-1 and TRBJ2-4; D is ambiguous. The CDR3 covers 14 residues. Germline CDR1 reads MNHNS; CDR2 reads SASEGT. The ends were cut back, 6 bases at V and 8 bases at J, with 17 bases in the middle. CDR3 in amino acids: CASSLTPHLDIQYF. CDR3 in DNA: TGTGCCAGCAGCCTGACCCCGCACCTGGACATTCAGTACTTC.

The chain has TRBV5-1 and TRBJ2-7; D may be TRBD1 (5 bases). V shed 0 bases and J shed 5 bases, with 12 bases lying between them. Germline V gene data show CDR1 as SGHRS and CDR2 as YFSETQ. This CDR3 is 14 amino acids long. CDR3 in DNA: TGCGCCAGCAGCTTGGGGCAGGGTGTAAACGAGCAGTACTTC. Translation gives CASSLGQGVNEQYF.

The DNA for the CDR3 is TGCGCCAGCAGCCAGGGTAGCGGGGAGATATCGGATTGGGACGAGCAGTACTTC. This codes for CASSQGSGEISDWDEQYF. This chain links TRBV4-1 with TRBJ2-7, with 8 nucleotides matching TRBD2. The CDR3 extends over 18 amino acids. Trimming took 3 bases from V and 5 from J; bases not matched to a gene: 18. Germline assignment: CDR1 MGHRA and CDR2 YSYEKL.

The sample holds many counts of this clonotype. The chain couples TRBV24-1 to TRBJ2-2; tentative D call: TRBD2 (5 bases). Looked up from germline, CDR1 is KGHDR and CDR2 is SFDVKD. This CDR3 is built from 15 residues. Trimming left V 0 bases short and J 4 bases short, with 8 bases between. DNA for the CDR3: TGTGCCACCAGTGATTTGCATCGGGGCACCGGGGAGCTGTTTTTT. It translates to CATSDLHRGTGELFF.

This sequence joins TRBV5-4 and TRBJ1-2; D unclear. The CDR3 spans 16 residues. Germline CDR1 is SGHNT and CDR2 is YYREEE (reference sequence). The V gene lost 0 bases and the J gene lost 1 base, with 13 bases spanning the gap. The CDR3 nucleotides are TGTGCCAGCAGCTTGGCGGCGTTACAGAGTAACTATGGCTACACCTTC. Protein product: CASSLAALQSNYGYTF.

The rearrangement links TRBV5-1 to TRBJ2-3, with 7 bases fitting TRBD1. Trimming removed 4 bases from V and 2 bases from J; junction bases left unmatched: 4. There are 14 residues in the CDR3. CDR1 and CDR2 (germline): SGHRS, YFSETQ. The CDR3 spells CASSRQGDTDTQYF. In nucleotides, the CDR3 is TGCGCCAGCAGCCGACAGGGTGACACAGATACGCAGTATTTT.

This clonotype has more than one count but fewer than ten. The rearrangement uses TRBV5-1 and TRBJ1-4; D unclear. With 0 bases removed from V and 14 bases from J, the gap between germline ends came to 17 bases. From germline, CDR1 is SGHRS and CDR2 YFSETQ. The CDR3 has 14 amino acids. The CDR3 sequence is CASSLAVQSQLLFF. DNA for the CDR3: TGCGCCAGCAGCTTGGCGGTCCAATCTCAACTTCTGTTTTTT. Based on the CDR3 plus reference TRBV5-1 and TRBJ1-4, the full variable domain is KAGVTQTPRYLIKTRGQQVTLSCSPISGHRSVSWYQQTPGQGLQFLFEYFSETQRNKGNFPGRFSGRQFSNSRSEMNVSTLELGDSALYLCASSLAVQSQLLFFGSGTQLSVL.

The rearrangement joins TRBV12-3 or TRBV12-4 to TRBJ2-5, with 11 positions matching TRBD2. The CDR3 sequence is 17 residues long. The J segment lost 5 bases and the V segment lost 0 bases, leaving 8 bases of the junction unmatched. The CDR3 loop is CASSLAVLAGDMETQYF. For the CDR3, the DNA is TGTGCCAGCAGTTTAGCGGTACTAGCGGGAGATATGGAGACCCAGTACTTC.

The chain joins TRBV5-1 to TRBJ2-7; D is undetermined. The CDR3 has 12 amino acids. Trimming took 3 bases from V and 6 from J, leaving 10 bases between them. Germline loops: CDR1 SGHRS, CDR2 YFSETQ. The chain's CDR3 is CASSSAGPEQYF. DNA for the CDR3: TGCGCCAGCAGCTCCGCCGGGCCCGAGCAGTACTTC.

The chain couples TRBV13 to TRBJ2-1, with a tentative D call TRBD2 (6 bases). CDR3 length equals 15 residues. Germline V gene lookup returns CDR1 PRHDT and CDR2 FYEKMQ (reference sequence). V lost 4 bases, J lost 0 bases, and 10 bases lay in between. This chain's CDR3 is CASSSGSRSYNEQFF. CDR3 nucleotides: TGTGCCAGCAGCTCCGGGAGCCGCTCCTACAATGAGCAGTTCTTC.

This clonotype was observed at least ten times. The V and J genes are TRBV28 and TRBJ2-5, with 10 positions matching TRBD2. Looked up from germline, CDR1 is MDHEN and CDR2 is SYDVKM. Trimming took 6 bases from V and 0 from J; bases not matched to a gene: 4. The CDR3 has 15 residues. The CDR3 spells CASSRGTSDQETQYF. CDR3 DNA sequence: TGTGCCAGCAGCCGAGGGACTAGCGACCAAGAGACCCAGTACTTC.

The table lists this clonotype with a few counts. Here the CDR3 reads CASSQDSTRGGYNEQFF. For the CDR3, the DNA is TGTGCCAGCAGCCAAGATAGTACTCGCGGGGGGTACAATGAGCAGTTCTTC. The chain is built from TRBV4-2 and TRBJ2-1; TRBD2 matches at 8 bases. CDR3 length: 17 residues. V dropped 0 bases and J dropped 4; count of bases not matched to a gene: 8. Germline CDR1 and CDR2: LGHNA and YNFKEQ.

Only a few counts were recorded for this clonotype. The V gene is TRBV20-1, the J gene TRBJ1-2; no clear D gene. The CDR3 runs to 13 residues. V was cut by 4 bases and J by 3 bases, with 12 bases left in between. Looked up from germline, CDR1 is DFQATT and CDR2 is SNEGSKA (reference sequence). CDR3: CSANDVVYYGYTF. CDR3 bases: TGCAGTGCTAACGACGTGGTGTACTATGGCTACACCTTC.

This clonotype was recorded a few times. As DNA, the CDR3 is TGTGCCAGCAGCTTAGCGGGACTGACTGAGCAGTTCTTC. Protein: CASSLAGLTEQFF. The rearrangement joins TRBV7-6 to TRBJ2-1; the D gene is possibly TRBD2 (6 bases). V gave up 0 bases and J gave up 9 bases, with 9 bases separating them. This CDR3 has 13 residues. Germline CDR1 SGHVS, CDR2 FNYEAQ.